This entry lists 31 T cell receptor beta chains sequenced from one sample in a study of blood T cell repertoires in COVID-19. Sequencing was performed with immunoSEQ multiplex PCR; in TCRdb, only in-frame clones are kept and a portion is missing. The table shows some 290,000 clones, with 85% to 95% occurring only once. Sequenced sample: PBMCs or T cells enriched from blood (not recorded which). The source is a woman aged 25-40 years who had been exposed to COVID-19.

Written as DNA, the CDR3 is TGTGCCAGCAGCTTTTCAGGGGGCGGCACTGAAGCTTTCTTT. This gives the protein CASSFSGGGTEAFF. This rearrangement joins TRBV7-9 to TRBJ1-1, with 8 bases lining up with TRBD1. This CDR3 is 14 amino acids long. Germline V gene lookup returns CDR1 SEHNR and CDR2 FQNEAQ (reference sequence). V dropped 3 bases and J dropped 4; count of bases not matched to a gene: 4. Full variable domain (outside the CDR3, taken from reference TRBV7-9 and TRBJ1-1): DTGVSQNPRHKITKRGQNVTFRCDPISEHNRLYWYRQTLGQGPEFLTYFQNEAQLEKSRLLSDRFSAERPKGSFSTLEIQRTEQGDSAMYLCASSFSGGGTEAFFGQGTRLTVV.

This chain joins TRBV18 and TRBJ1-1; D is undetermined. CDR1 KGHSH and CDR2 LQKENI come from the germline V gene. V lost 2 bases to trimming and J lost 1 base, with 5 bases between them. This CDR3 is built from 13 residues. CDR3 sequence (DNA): TGTGCCAGCTCACCAAGCGGGAACACTGAAGCTTTCTTT. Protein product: CASSPSGNTEAFF.

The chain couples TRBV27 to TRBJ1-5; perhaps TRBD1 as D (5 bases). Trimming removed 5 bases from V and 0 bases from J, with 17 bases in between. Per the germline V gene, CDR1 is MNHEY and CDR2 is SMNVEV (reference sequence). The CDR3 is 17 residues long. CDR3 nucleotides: TGTGCCAGCAGTCGGGACGGGGGGGTATATAGCAATCAGCCCCAGCATTTT. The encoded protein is CASSRDGGVYSNQPQHF.

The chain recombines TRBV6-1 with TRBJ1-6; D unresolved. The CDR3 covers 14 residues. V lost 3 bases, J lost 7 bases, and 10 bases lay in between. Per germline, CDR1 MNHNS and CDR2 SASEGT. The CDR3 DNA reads TGTGCCAGCAGTGACCGGGAGCCAAATTCACCCCTCCACTTT. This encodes CASSDREPNSPLHF.

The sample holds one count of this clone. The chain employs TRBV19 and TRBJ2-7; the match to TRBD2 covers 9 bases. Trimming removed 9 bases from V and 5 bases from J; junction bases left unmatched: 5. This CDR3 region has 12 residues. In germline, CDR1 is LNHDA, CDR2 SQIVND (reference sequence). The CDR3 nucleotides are TGTGCCAGCCTGGCGGGGGGGGACGAGCAGTACTTC. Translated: CASLAGGDEQYF.

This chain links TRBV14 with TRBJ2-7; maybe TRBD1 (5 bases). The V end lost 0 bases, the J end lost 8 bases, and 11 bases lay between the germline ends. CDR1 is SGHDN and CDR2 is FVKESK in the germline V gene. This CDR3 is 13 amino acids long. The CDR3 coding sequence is TGTGCCAGCAGCCAAGATCTTCAGGGCCAGCAGTACTTC. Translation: CASSQDLQGQQYF.

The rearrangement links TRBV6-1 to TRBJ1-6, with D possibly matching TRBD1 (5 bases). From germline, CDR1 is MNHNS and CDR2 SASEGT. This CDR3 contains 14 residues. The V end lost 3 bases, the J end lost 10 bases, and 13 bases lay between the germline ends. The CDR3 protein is CASSEGGEGSPLHF. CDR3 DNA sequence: TGTGCCAGCAGTGAGGGGGGGGAAGGCTCACCCCTCCACTTT.

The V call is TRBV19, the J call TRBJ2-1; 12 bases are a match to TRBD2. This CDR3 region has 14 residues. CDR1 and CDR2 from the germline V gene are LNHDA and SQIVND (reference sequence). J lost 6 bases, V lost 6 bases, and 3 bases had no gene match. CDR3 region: CASSLAGGRNEQFF. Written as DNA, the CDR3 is TGTGCCAGTAGCCTAGCGGGGGGGCGCAATGAGCAGTTCTTC.

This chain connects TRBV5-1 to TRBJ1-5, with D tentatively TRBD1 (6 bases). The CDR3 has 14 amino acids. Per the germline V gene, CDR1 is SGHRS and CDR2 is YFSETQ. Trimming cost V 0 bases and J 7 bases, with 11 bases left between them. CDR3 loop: CASSLDGQLQPQHF. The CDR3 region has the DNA TGCGCCAGCAGCTTGGACGGACAGCTACAGCCCCAGCATTTT.

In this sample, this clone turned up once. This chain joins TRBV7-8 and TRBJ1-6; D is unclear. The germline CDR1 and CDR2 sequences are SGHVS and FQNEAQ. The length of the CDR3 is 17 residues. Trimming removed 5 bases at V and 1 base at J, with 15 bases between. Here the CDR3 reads CASSLLGRGSYNSPLHF. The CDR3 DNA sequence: TGTGCCAGCAGCCTCTTAGGACGGGGTTCCTATAATTCACCCCTCCACTTT. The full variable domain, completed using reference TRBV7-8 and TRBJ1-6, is GAGVSQSPRYKVAKRGQDVALRCDPISGHVSLFWYQQALGQGPEFLTYFQNEAQLDKSGLPSDRFFAERPEGSVSTLKIQRTQQEDSAVYLCASSLLGRGSYNSPLHFGNGTRLTVT.

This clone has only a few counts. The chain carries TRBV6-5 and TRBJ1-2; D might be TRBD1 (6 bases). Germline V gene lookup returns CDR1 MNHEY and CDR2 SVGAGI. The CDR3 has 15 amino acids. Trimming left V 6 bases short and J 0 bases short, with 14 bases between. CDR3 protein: CASRTDRTPNYGYTF. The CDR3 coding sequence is TGTGCCAGCAGGACGGACAGAACCCCTAACTATGGCTACACCTTC.

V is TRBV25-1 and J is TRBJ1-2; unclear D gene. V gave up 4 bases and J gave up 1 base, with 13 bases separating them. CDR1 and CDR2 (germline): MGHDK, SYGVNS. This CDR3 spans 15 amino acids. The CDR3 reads CASSVGGAFNYGYTF. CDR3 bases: TGTGCCAGCAGTGTAGGAGGCGCCTTTAACTATGGCTACACCTTC.

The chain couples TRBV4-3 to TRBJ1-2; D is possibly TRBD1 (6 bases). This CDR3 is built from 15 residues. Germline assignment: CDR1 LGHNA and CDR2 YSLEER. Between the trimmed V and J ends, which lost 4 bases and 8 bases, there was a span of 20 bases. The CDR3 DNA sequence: TGCGCCAGCAGCCCCGGACAGTCCCGAATGGAAGGCTACACCTTC. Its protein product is CASSPGQSRMEGYTF.

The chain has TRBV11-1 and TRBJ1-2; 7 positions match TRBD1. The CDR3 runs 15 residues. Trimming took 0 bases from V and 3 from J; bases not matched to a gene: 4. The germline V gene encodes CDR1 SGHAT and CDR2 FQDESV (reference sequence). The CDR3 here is CASSLAFGTDYGYTF. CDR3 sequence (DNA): TGTGCCAGCAGCTTAGCATTCGGGACAGACTATGGCTACACCTTC.

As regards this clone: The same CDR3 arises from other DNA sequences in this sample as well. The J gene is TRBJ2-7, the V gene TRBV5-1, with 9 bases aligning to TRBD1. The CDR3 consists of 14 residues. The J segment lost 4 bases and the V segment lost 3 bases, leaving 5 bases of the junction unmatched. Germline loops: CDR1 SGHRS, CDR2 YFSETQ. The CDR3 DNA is TGCGCCAGCAGCTCCGGGACAGGGACGTACGAGCAGTACTTC. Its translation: CASSSGTGTYEQYF.

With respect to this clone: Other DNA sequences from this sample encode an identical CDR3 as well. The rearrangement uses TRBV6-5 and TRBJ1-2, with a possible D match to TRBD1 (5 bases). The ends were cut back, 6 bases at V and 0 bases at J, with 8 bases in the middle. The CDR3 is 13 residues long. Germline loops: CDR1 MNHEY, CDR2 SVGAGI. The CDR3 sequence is CASRTGPNYGYTF. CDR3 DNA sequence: TGTGCCAGCAGAACAGGCCCTAACTATGGCTACACCTTC.

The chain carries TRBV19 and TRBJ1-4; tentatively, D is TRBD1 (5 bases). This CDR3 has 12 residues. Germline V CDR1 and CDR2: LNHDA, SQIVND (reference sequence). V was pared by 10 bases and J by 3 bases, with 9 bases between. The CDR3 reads CATRDSNEKLFF. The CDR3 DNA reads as TGTGCCACCCGGGACTCTAATGAAAAACTGTTTTTT.

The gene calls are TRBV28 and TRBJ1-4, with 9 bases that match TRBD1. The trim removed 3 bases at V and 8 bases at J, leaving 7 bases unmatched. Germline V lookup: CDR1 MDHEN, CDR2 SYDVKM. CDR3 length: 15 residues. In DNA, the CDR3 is TGTGCCAGCAGTTTGACAGGGGGAAACTCAGAAAAACTGTTTTTT. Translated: CASSLTGGNSEKLFF.

In DNA form, the CDR3 reads TGTGCAAGTCGCTTAGGGACAGCCTATGGCTACACCTTC. Its translation is CASRLGTAYGYTF. The J gene is TRBJ1-2, the V gene TRBV12-2; the DNA was not compared with TRBD1, the D call given in the table. TRBV12-2 is listed as a pseudogene. The length of the CDR3 is 13 residues.

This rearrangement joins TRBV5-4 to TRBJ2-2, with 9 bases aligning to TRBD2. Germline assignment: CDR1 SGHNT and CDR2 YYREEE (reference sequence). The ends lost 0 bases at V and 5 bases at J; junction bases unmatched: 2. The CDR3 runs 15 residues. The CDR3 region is CASSLVSGGTGELFF. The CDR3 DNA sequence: TGTGCCAGCAGCTTGGTTAGCGGGGGTACCGGGGAGCTGTTTTTT.

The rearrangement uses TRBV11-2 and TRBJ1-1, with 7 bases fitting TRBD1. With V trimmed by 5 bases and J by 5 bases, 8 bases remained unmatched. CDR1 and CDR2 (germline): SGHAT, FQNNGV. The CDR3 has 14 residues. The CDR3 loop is CASSPDRSGTEAFF. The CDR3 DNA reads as TGTGCCAGCAGCCCGGACAGGAGTGGGACTGAAGCTTTCTTT.

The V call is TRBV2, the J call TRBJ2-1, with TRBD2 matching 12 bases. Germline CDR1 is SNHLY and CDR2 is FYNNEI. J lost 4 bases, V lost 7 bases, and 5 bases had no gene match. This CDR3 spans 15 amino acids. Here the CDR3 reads CASNLGLAGYNEQFF. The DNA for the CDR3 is TGTGCCAGCAACCTAGGACTAGCGGGGTACAATGAGCAGTTCTTC. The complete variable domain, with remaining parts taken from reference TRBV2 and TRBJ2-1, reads EPEVTQTPSHQVTQMGQEVILRCVPISNHLYFYWYRQILGQKVEFLVSFYNNEISEKSEIFDDQFSVERPDGSNFTLKIRSTKLEDSAMYFCASNLGLAGYNEQFFGPGTRLTVL.

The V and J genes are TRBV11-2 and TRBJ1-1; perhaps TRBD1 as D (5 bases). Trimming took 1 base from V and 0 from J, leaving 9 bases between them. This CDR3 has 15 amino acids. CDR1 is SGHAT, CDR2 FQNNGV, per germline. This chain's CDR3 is CASSLGQPMNTEAFF. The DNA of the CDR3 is TGTGCCAGCAGCTTAGGACAGCCCATGAACACTGAAGCTTTCTTT.

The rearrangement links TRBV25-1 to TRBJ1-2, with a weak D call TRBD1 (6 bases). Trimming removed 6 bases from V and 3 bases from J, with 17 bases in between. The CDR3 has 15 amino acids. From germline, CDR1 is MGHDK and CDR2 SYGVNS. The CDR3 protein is CASSLLGEGDYGYTF. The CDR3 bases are TGTGCCAGCAGCCTTCTAGGGGAGGGGGACTATGGCTACACCTTC.

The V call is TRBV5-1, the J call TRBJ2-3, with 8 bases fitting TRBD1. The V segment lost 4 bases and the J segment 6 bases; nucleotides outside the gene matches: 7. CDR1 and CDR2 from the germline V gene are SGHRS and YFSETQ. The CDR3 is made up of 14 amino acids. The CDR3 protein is CASSRPGGADTQYF. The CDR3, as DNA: TGCGCCAGCAGCCGTCCAGGGGGCGCGGATACGCAGTATTTT.

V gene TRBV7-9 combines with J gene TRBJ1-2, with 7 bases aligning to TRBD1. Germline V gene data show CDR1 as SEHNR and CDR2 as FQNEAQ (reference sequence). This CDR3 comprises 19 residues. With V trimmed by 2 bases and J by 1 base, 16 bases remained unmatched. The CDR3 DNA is TGTGCCAGCAGCTTATTGTTAATCAGGCGACAGGGCCTTAACTATGGCTACACCTTC. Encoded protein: CASSLLLIRRQGLNYGYTF.

The CDR3 region is CATSWAGTLCEQYF. CDR3 DNA: TGTGCCACCTCCTGGGCAGGGACTCTTTGTGAGCAGTACTTC. The chain uses TRBV24-1 and TRBJ2-7; possibly TRBD2 for D (6 bases). The CDR3 is 14 amino acids. Trimming stripped 9 bases from V and 7 bases from J, with 21 bases between. Germline CDR1 KGHDR, CDR2 SFDVKD.

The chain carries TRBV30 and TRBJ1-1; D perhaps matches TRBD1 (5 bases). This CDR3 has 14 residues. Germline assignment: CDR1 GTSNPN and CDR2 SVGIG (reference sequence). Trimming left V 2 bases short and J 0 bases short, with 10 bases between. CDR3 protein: CAWSRIRVNTEAFF. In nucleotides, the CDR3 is TGTGCCTGGAGTCGAATCAGGGTGAACACTGAAGCTTTCTTT.

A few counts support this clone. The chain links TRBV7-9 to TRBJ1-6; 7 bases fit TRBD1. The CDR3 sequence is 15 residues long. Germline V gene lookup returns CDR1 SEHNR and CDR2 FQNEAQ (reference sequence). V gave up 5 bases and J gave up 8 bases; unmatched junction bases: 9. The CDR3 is CASSATYRGYSPLHF. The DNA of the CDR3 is TGTGCCAGCAGCGCGACATACAGGGGTTATTCACCCCTCCACTTT.

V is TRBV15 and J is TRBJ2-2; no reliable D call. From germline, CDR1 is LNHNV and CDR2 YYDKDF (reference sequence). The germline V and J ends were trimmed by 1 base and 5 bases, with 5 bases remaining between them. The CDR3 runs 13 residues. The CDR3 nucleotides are TGTGCCACCAGCAGAGCTCGTACCGGGGAGCTGTTTTTT. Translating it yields CATSRARTGELFF. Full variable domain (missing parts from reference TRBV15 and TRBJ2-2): DAMVIQNPRYQVTQFGKPVTLSCSQTLNHNVMYWYQQKSSQAPKLLFHYYDKDFNNEADTPDNFQSRRPNTSFCFLDIRSPGLGDTAMYLCATSRARTGELFFGEGSRLTVL.

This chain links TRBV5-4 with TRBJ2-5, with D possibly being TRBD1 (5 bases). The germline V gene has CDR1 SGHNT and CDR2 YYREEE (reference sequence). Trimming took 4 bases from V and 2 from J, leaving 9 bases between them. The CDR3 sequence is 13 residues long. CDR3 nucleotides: TGTGCCAGCAGCGTTGACAGACAAGAGACCCAGTACTTC. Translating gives CASSVDRQETQYF.